This paragraph covers one T cell receptor beta chain sequence. Antigen: not known. V shed 2 bases, J shed 9 bases, and the junction held 6 bases outside the gene matches. CDR3 size: 14 residues. Germline V gene data show CDR1 as MDHEN and CDR2 as SYDVKM. Method: immunoSEQ multiplex PCR; TCRdb's copy keeps in-frame clones and lacks some. This sample carries 70,000 or so clones, approximately 86% of them seen once, and the ten largest clones take 2% to 2.5%. These data are taken from a study of OX40 agonist ivuxolimab in advanced cancers. Background on the study: The mean age was around 56 years, ranging from roughly 23 to 80, with 65% to 90% of participants male.

General study points: More expanded clones were seen, on average, in CD8+ T cells than in CD4+.

The material was CD4+ or CD8+ T cells sorted from blood, obtained in a trial of the OX40 agonist ivuxolimab. The chain has TRBV28 and TRBJ2-1; 8 positions agree with TRBD2. This TCR was sampled from an adult with an advanced solid tumor such as melanoma, head and neck, liver or kidney cancer. The CDR3 region is CASSLEAGGGEQFF. CDR3 bases: TGTGCCAGCAGTTTAGAGGCGGGGGGCGGTGAGCAGTTCTTC.